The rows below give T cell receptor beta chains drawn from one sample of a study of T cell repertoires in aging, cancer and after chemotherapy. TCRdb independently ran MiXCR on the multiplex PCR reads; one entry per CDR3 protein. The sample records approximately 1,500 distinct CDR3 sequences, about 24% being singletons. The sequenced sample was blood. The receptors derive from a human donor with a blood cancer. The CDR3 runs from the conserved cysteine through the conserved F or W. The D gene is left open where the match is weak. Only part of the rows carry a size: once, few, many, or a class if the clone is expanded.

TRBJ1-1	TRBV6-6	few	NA	CATRPPWNTEAFF	TGTGCCACACGGCCACCATGGAACACTGAAGCTTTCTTT
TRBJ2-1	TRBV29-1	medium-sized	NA	CSWVDGRWIEQFF	TGCAGCTGGGTAGACGGTCGGTGGATTGAGCAGTTCTTC
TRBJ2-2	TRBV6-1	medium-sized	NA	CASSEVRANTGELFF	TGTGCCAGCAGTGAAGTGAGGGCCAACACCGGGGAGCTGTTTTTT
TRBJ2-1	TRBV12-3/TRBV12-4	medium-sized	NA	CASSLDYNEQFF	TGTGCCAGCAGTTTAGACTACAATGAGCAGTTCTTC
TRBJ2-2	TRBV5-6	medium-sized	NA	CASSLSPNTGELFF	TGTGCCAGCAGCCTGTCACCTAACACCGGGGAGCTGTTTTTT
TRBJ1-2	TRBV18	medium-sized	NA	CASSPARDVNYGYTF	TGTGCCAGCTCACCGGCTAGGGACGTGAACTATGGCTACACCTTC
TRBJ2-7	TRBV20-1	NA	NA	CSARGTGLTSSYEQYF	TGCAGTGCTAGAGGAACAGGGTTAACCTCCTCCTACGAGCAGTACTTC
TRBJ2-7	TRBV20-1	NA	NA	CSAPKNHYEQYF	TGCAGTGCTCCTAAGAACCACTACGAGCAGTACTTC
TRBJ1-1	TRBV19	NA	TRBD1	CASSRTGNMNTEAFF	TGTGCCAGTAGTAGGACAGGGAATATGAACACTGAAGCTTTCTTT
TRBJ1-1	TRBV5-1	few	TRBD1	CASSWTGQNTEAFF	TGCGCCAGCAGCTGGACAGGACAGAACACTGAAGCTTTCTTT
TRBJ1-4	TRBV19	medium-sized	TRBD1	CASSQIGQGEEKLFF	TGTGCCAGTAGTCAGATCGGGCAGGGGGAGGAAAAACTGTTTTTT
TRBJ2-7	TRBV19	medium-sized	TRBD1	CASKVSGTGLYEQYF	TGTGCCAGTAAGGTTTCCGGGACAGGACTCTACGAGCAGTACTTC
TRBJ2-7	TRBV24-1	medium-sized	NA	CATSDSKRADLYEQYF	TGTGCCACCAGTGATTCGAAGCGAGCGGACCTCTACGAGCAGTACTTC
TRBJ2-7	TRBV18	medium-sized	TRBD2	CASSPQGLGSHEQYF	TGTGCCAGCTCACCACAGGGACTAGGCTCCCACGAGCAGTACTTC
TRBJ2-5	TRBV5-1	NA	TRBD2	CASRTSILAGGRETQYF	TGCGCCAGCAGGACATCTATCCTAGCGGGGGGGCGTGAGACCCAGTACTTC
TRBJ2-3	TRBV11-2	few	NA	CASSPWQRSTDTQYF	TGTGCCAGCAGCCCCTGGCAGCGGAGCACAGATACGCAGTATTTT
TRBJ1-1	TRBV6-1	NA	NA	CASPGWTEAFF	TGTGCCAGCCCGGGGTGGACTGAAGCTTTCTTT
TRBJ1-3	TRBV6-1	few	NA	CASSERGSSGNTIYF	TGTGCCAGCAGTGAGCGGGGCTCCTCTGGAAACACCATATATTTT
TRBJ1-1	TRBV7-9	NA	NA	CASSLGGKTEAFF	TGTGCCAGCAGCTTGGGAGGGAAGACTGAAGCTTTCTTT
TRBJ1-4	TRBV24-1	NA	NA	CATSVGGSEKLFF	TGTGCCACCAGTGTAGGGGGAAGTGAAAAACTGTTTTTT
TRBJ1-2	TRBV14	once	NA	CANSQAALYGYTF	TGTGCCAACAGCCAGGCAGCCCTCTATGGCTACACCTTC
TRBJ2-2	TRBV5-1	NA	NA	CASRPTGRTNTGELFF	TGCGCCAGCAGACCGACGGGACGGACGAACACCGGGGAGCTGTTTTTT